In this sample, the clone carrying this T cell receptor (beta chain) turned up once. Its antigen is unidentified. This record belongs to a study of shared clonotypes between healthy human individuals. About the research overall: Aged between 18 and 49, the donors were two women and three men. Study-wide points: Estimated clonotype richness was generally higher in naive than memory subsets. Exclusively blood specimens were collected; tissue repertoires likely differ.

Only in-frame clones appear in the TCRdb table, and some are missing; sequencing was by immunoSEQ multiplex PCR. The data show about 690,000 clones, 90% seen once. Adults of Caucasian background living in Nashville, Tennessee made up all donors. Germline CDR1 and CDR2: GTSNPN and SVGIG (reference sequence). This CDR3 spans 15 amino acids. The junction had 5 bases not matched to a gene; V was cut back by 1 base and J by 3 bases. This TCR came from a man aged 18 to 30 in good health. Some clones in this sample may be carry-over from other donors' samples. The sequenced material came from memory CD8+ T cells from PBMCs. Subset here: CD45RO+ cells pooled with CCR7-negative TemRA cells. This rearrangement joins TRBV30 to TRBJ2-1; TRBD2 agrees at 8 bases. CDR3 DNA sequence: TGTGCCTGGAGTGGACCGGGACTAGACTACAATGAGCAGTTCTTC. Protein product: CAWSGPGLDYNEQFF. Supplemented by reference TRBV30 and TRBJ2-1, the full variable domain reads SQTIHQWPATLVQPVGSPLSLECTVEGTSNPNLYWYRQAAGRGLQLLFYSVGIGQISSEVPQNLSASRPQDRQFILSSKKLLLSDSGFYLCAWSGPGLDYNEQFFGPGTRLTVL.